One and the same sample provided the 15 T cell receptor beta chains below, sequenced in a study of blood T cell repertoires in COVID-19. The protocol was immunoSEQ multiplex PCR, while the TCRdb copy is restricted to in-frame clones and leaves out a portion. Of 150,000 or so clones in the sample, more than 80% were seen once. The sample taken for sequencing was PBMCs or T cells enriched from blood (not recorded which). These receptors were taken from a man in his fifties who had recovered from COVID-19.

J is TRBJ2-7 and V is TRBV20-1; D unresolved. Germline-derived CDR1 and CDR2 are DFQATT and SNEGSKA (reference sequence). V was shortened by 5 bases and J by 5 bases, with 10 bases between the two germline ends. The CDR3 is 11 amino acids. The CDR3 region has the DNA TGCAGTGCTCTTCGTTCCCACGAGCAGTACTTC. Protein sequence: CSALRSHEQYF.

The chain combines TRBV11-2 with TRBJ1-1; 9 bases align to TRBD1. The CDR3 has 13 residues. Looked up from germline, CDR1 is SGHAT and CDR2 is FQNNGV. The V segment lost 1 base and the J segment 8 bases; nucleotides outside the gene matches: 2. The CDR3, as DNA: TGTGCCAGCAGCTTAGGGACAGGGGCCGAAGCTTTCTTT. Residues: CASSLGTGAEAFF.

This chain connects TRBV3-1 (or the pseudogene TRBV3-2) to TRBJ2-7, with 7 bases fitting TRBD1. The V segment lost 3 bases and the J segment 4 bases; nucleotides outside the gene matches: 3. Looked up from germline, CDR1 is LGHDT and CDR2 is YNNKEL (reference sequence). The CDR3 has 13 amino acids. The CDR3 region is CASSHGTAYEQYF. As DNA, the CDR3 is TGTGCCAGCAGCCATGGGACAGCGTACGAGCAGTACTTC.

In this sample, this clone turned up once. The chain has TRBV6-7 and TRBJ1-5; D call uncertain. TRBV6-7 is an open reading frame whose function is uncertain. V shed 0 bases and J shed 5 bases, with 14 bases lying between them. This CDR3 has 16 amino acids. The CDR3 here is CASSYSNRRVYQPQHF. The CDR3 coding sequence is TGTGCCAGCAGTTACTCGAATCGGAGAGTGTATCAGCCCCAGCATTTT.

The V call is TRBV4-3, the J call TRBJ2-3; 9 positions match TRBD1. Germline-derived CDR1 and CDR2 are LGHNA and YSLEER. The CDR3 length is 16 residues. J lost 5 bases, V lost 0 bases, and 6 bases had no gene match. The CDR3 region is CASSQDRTGGEDTQYF. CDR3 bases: TGCGCCAGCAGCCAAGATAGAACAGGGGGCGAAGATACGCAGTATTTT.

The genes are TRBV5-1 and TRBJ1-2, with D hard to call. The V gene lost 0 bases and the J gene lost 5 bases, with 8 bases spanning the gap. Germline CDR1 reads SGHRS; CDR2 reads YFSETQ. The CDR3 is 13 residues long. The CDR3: CASSLAQKYGYTF. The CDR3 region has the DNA TGCGCCAGCAGCTTGGCCCAGAAATATGGCTACACCTTC.

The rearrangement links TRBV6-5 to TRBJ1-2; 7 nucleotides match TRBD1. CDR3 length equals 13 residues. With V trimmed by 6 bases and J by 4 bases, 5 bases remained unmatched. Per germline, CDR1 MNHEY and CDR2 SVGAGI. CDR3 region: CASRTTGAYGYTF. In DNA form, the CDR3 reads TGTGCCAGCAGAACCACAGGGGCCTATGGCTACACCTTC.

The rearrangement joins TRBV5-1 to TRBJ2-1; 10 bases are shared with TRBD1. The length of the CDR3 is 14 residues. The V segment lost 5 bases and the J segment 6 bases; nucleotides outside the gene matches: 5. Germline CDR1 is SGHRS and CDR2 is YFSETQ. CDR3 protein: CASRRDRGINEQFF. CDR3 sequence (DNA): TGCGCCAGCAGGAGGGACAGGGGAATCAATGAGCAGTTCTTC.

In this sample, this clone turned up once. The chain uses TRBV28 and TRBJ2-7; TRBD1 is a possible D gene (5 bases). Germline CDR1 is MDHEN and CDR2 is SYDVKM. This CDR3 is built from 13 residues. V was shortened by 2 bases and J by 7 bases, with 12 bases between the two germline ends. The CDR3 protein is CASSLGRVLEQYF. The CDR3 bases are TGTGCCAGCAGTTTAGGCAGGGTCCTGGAGCAGTACTTC. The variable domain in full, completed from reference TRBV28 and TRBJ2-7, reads DVKVTQSSRYLVKRTGEKVFLECVQDMDHENMFWYRQDPGLGLRLIYFSYDVKMKEKGDIPEGYSVSREKKERFSLILESASTNQTSMYLCASSLGRVLEQYFGPGTRLTVT.

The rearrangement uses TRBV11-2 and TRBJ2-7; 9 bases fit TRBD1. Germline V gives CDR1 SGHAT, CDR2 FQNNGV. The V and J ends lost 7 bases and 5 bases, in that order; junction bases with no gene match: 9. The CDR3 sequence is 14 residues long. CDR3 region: CASTTPGTGNEQYF. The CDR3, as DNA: TGTGCCAGCACCACCCCCGGGACAGGGAACGAGCAGTACTTC. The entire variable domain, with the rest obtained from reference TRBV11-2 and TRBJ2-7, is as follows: EAGVAQSPRYKIIEKRQSVAFWCNPISGHATLYWYQQILGQGPKLLIQFQNNGVVDDSQLPKDRFSAERLKGVDSTLKIQPAKLEDSAVYLCASTTPGTGNEQYFGPGTRLTVT.

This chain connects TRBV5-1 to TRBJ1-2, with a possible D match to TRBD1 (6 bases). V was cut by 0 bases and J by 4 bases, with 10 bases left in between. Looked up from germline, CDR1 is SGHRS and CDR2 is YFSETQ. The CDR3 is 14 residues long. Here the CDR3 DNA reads TGCGCCAGCAGCTTGGGGGGACATAGCTATGGCTACACCTTC. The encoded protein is CASSLGGHSYGYTF.

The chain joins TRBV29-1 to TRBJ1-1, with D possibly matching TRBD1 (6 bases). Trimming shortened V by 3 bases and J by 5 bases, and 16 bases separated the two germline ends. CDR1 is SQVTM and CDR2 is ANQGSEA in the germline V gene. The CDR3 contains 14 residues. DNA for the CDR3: TGCAGCGTTGATTTAGGGGGGGCATCTACTGAAGCTTTCTTT. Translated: CSVDLGGASTEAFF.

The CDR3 sequence is CASSQDLGTGSDYGYTF. The CDR3 region has the DNA TGTGCCAGCAGCCAAGATCTGGGGACAGGGAGTGACTATGGCTACACCTTC. The chain recombines TRBV3-1 (or the pseudogene TRBV3-2) with TRBJ1-2, with TRBD1 matching over 9 bases. The ends lost 0 bases at V and 3 bases at J; junction bases unmatched: 8. In germline, CDR1 is LGHDT, CDR2 YNNKEL (reference sequence). The CDR3 has 17 residues.

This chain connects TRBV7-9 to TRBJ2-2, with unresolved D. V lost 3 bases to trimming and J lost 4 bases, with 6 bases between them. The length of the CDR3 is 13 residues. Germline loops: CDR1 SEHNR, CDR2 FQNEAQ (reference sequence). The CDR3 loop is CASSFSGTGELFF. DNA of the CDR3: TGTGCCAGCAGCTTCTCGGGCACCGGGGAGCTGTTTTTT.

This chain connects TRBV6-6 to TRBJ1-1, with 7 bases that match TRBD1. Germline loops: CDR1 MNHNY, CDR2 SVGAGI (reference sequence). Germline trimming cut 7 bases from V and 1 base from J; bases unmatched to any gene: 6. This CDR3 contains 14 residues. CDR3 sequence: CASTSRGQNTEAFF. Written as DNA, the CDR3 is TGTGCCAGCACCTCAAGGGGGCAGAACACTGAAGCTTTCTTT.